This T cell receptor (beta chain) was identified in a study of tumor-infiltrating lymphocytes in glioblastoma multiforme (dated by TCRdb to 2016 to 2017). Regarding the research as a whole: The study tested whether intratumoral genomic heterogeneity fosters TIL diversity by jointly investigating somatic mutations, TIL diversity and immune response activity.

TCRB libraries were built from RNA via three nested multiplex PCR rounds using a modified ARM-PCR protocol with multiple V-beta primers and a C-beta primer. TCRB-specific cDNA was synthesized from 0.45 to 0.5 ug total RNA with ProtoScript II Reverse Transcriptase and a C-beta primer. The description of the TCRB libraries did not mention any unique molecular identifiers. In the third PCR, barcodes and adapters were added over approximately 24 cycles with Deep VentR (exo-) polymerase, and the 250-500 bp bands were then gel purified. An Illumina HiSeq 2500 generating 250 bp paired-end reads was used to sequence the TCRB libraries. On the study's bioinformatics: Reads were cleaned with Trimmomatic, merged with FLASH, assigned V, D and J segments with MiGEC, and analyzed with VDJtools. Repertoire diversity was measured using the Shannon-Wiener diversity index, which was calculated with VDJtools. In TCRdb, the public reads were trimmed at Q25 with fastp and aligned with MiXCR, with productive beta chains retained. Entries are consolidated by CDR3 protein sequence, retaining the most common genes and DNA. It is TCRdb's table, rather than the study itself, that gives the V and J calls and clone size. The sample includes approximately 20,000 distinct CDR3 sequences, with 65% to 75% observed a single time. The ten top clones hold about 20% of the sample.

The CDR3 contains 13 residues, cysteine and phenylalanine counted. This entry keeps only the CDR3 DNA: 39 bases, framed from base 1. Reading the germline V gene (reference sequence) gives CDR1 SEHNR and CDR2 FQNEAQ. The junction carries 13 bases between V and J, which are trimmed by 5 bases and 8 bases respectively. This clonotype has only a few counts. It lacks a known antigen. It has no much larger one-base neighbor in the sample; base qualities were not kept. For peripheral blood mononuclear cells, total RNA was isolated with TRIzol reagent and then purified using the RNeasy kit. OD 260/280 ratios above 1.9 and RNA integrity numbers above 6.5 were observed for all RNA. General findings and caveats noted by the study authors: Generalizability is limited because the TCR and somatic mutation analysis included only one glioblastoma patient. T cells were not sorted into functional subsets, which the authors noted as a future improvement. RNA-based TCR sequencing may distort clone frequencies because T cells carry unequal numbers of TCR transcripts.

The clonotype comes from a male donor with glioblastoma. The rearrangement joined TRBV7-9 to TRBJ1-3; too little of a D gene remains to name it. What was sequenced was peripheral blood. In nucleotides, the sequence is TGTGCCAGCAGCCCCTCTCCTACCGACACCATATATTTT. Its amino acids are CASSPSPTDTIYF. Full variable domain (CDR3 extended with the reference TRBV7-9 and TRBJ1-3 proteins): DTGVSQNPRHKITKRGQNVTFRCDPISEHNRLYWYRQTLGQGPEFLTYFQNEAQLEKSRLLSDRFSAERPKGSFSTLEIQRTEQGDSAMYLCASSPSPTDTIYFGEGSWLTVV.